A selection of T cell receptor beta chains follows, all from one sample in a study of metastatic and nonmetastatic thyroid tumors. TCRdb ran MiXCR on the PCR reads. The data show 15,000 to 20,000 clones, approximately 23% seen once. What was sequenced was adjacent normal tissue. The receptors shown here come from a female donor with papillary thyroid cancer or a benign thyroid nodule (not recorded which). Some clones in this sample may be carry-over from other donors' samples. Each CDR3 is given with its conserved first and last residue. The order of the fields is J gene, CDR3 length, clone size, V gene, D gene, CDR3 protein, CDR3 DNA. A D gene is named only where the DNA matches it firmly. Clone size is not always given. Where it is, it says once, few, many or a class for expanded clones.

>TRBJ2-5|16|.|TRBV6-1|.
CASTALGRSRGETQYF
TGTGCCAGCACCGCACTGGGGAGGTCACGGGGGGAGACCCAGTACTTC
>TRBJ1-4|16|.|TRBV4-1|TRBD1
CASSRYTGGTNEKLFF
TGCGCCAGCAGCCGATACACAGGGGGGACTAATGAAAAACTGTTTTTT
>TRBJ1-4|15|few|TRBV25-1|TRBD1
CASSYSGTGDDKLFF
TGTGCCAGCAGTTACTCCGGGACAGGGGATGACAAACTGTTTTTT
>TRBJ2-1|12|many|TRBV29-1|.
CSAGGGLNEQFF
TGCAGCGCCGGCGGAGGGCTGAATGAGCAGTTCTTC
>TRBJ1-2|11|medium-sized|TRBV6-1|.
CASNLGGGYTF
TGTGCCAGCAACCTGGGTGGTGGCTACACCTTC
>TRBJ1-6|16|few|TRBV27|.
CASTPLGRLGSSPLHF
TGTGCCAGCACCCCACTGGGCAGGTTAGGGTCTTCACCCCTCCACTTT
>TRBJ1-1|15|medium-sized|TRBV6-1|.
CASSEDHRVNTEAFF
TGTGCCAGCAGTGAAGATCACCGGGTGAACACTGAAGCTTTCTTT
>TRBJ1-1|14|medium-sized|TRBV5-1|.
CASSLGKWSTEAFF
TGCGCCAGCAGCTTAGGAAAGTGGTCCACTGAAGCTTTCTTT
>TRBJ2-5|13|.|TRBV5-1|.
CASSLGQADTQYF
TGCGCCAGCAGCTTGGGACAGGCGGATACCCAGTACTTC
>TRBJ1-5|15|few|TRBV19|.
CASRSDQGRNQPQHF
TGTGCCAGTAGATCAGACCAGGGGAGGAATCAGCCCCAGCATTTT
>TRBJ1-3|17|.|TRBV5-1|.
CASSFYSGISSGNTIYF
TGCGCCAGCAGCTTCTACAGTGGGATCTCCTCTGGAAACACCATATATTTT
>TRBJ2-1|14|.|TRBV20-1|.
CGAKTTSGYNEQFF
TGCGGTGCTAAGACAACATCGGGCTACAATGAGCAGTTCTTC
>TRBJ2-3|16|medium-sized|TRBV28|TRBD1
CASSAGTGLVSDTQYF
TGTGCCAGCAGTGCCGGGACAGGGCTCGTCTCAGATACGCAGTATTTT
>TRBJ2-1|14|.|TRBV7-2|.
CASSPGARYNEQFF
TGTGCCAGTAGTCCCGGGGCTAGGTACAATGAGCAGTTCTTC
>TRBJ2-5|13|medium-sized|TRBV27|.
CASSLWGGETQYF
TGTGCCAGCAGTTTATGGGGTGGAGAGACCCAGTACTTC
>TRBJ1-5|14|medium-sized|TRBV12-3/TRBV12-4|TRBD1
CASRLTGEYQPQHF
TGTGCCAGCAGATTGACAGGGGAATATCAGCCCCAGCATTTT
>TRBJ2-3|15|.|TRBV30|.
CAWSGLGFIADTQYF
TGTGCCTGGAGTGGATTGGGTTTTATCGCAGATACGCAGTATTTT
>TRBJ2-2|15|few|TRBV27|.
CASTFGGPNTGELFF
TGTGCCAGCACCTTCGGGGGGCCGAACACCGGGGAGCTGTTTTTT
>TRBJ1-2|13|few|TRBV7-6|.
CASSLGTGGGYTF
TGTGCCAGCAGCTTAGGCACGGGGGGGGGATACACCTTC
>TRBJ1-1|13|.|TRBV28|.
CTSSTGSGTEAFF
TGTACCAGCAGTACAGGGTCGGGGACTGAGGCTTTCTTT
>TRBJ2-7|14|.|TRBV12-3/TRBV12-4|.
CASSPSRGEYEQYF
TGTGCCAGCAGTCCGTCCAGGGGTGAGTACGAGCAGTACTTC
>TRBJ2-5|12|.|TRBV11-2|TRBD1
CASSGQQETQYF
TGTGCCAGCTCGGGACAGCAAGAGACCCAGTACTTC
>TRBJ1-1|15|many|TRBV3-1|.
CASSQAGSRRGEAFF
TGTGCCAGCAGCCAAGCGGGCAGTCGACGAGGTGAAGCTTTCTTT
>TRBJ2-2|13|many|TRBV10-3|TRBD2
CAIGLAPTGELFF
TGTGCCATCGGACTAGCGCCCACCGGGGAGCTGTTTTTT
>TRBJ1-1|14|medium-sized|TRBV7-8|.
CASSLFVDSTEAFF
TGTGCCAGCAGCTTATTTGTCGATAGCACTGAAGCTTTCTTT
>TRBJ2-7|14|.|TRBV6-5|.
CARSYEEGAYEQNF
TGTGCCCGCAGTTACGAGGAAGGAGCCTACGAGCAGAACTTC
>TRBJ2-3|13|many|TRBV5-1|.
CASLDGSTDTQYF
TGCGCCAGCCTGGACGGGAGCACAGATACGCAGTATTTT
>TRBJ2-5|14|.|TRBV28|TRBD2
CASTFSGGWETQYF
TGTGCCAGCACCTTTTCCGGGGGGTGGGAGACCCAGTACTTC
>TRBJ2-1|15|many|TRBV5-1|TRBD1
CASLPGQGIANEQFF
TGCGCCAGCCTACCGGGACAGGGGATAGCCAATGAGCAGTTCTTC
>TRBJ2-1|15|many|TRBV7-9|TRBD1
CASSTRQGTHNEQFF
TGTGCCAGCAGCACCCGACAGGGCACACACAATGAGCAGTTCTTC
>TRBJ2-1|12|many|TRBV20-1|.
CSADRLDNEQFF
TGCAGTGCCGACAGGCTCGACAATGAGCAGTTCTTC
>TRBJ2-6|17|medium-sized|TRBV19|.
CASSRYRVKIGANVLTF
TGTGCCAGTAGTCGGTACAGGGTTAAAATTGGGGCCAACGTCCTGACTTTC
>TRBJ2-1|15|few|TRBV28|.
CASSWGAVAYNEQFF
TGTGCCTCCTCCTGGGGGGCGGTAGCCTACAATGAGCAGTTCTTC